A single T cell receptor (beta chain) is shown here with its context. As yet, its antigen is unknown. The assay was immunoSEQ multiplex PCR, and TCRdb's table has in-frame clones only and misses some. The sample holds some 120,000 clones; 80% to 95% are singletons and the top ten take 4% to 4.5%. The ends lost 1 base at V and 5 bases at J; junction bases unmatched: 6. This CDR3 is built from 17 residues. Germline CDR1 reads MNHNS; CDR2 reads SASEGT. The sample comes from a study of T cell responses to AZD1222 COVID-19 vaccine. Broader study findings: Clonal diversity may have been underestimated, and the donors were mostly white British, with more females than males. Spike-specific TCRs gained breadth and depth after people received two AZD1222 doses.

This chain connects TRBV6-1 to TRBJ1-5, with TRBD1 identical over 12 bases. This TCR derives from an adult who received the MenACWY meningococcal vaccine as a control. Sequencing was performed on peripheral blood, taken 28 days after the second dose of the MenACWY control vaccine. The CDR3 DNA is TGTGCCAGCAGTGAAGTTCGGGGACAGGGGGCACATCAGCCCCAGCATTTT. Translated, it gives CASSEVRGQGAHQPQHF.